The sequence of this T cell receptor beta chain was determined in a study of blood T cell repertoires in COVID-19. Adults between about 18 and 89 years of age took part from fewer than 30 US areas. The study assigned cohorts using participant-reported clinical history. CDR3 size: 12 residues. Germline V gives CDR1 LNHDA, CDR2 SQIVND (reference sequence). V shed 8 bases, J shed 3 bases, and the junction held 3 bases outside the gene matches. In the authors' workflow: Reference gene primer amplification gave nucleated cell count estimates. TCRdb's copy holds only in-frame clones and misses some; the assay was immunoSEQ multiplex PCR. Clonal size and the V and J genes are those of that table, whereas D and trimming came from the DNA. Here the sample spans 150,000 to 200,000 clones, around four fifths being singletons.

The source material was PBMCs or T cells enriched from blood (not recorded which). V gene TRBV19 combines with J gene TRBJ1-1; 7 bases line up with TRBD1. The TCR sequence derives from a woman between 45 and 65 years old in a cohort exposed to, infected with or recovered from COVID-19 (not recorded which). The CDR3 is CASLDRDTEAFF. For the CDR3, the DNA is TGTGCCAGTCTTGACAGGGACACTGAAGCTTTCTTT.